The present entry profiles one TCR beta chain with its context. Original methodology: Amplified reference gene primers provided the basis for estimating nucleated cell counts. TCRdb's table, derived via immunoSEQ multiplex PCR, lists solely in-frame clones and lacks some. From that table come the V and J calls and clone size; the DNA was used to work out D and trimming. The sample contains about 24,000 clones, nearly 90% of which appear only once. This record comes from a study of blood T cell repertoires in COVID-19. Background on the study: The United States, Italy and Spain were the sources of the acute and convalescent COVID-19 samples. T cells, B-cell-depleted T cells, or PBMCs provided the cDNA or gDNA that served as material.

CDR1 and CDR2 (germline): SGDLS, YYNGEE. The CDR3 is 15 residues long. V was shortened by 1 base and J by 2 bases, with 10 bases between the two germline ends. The V gene is TRBV9, the J gene TRBJ1-3; D is perhaps TRBD1 (6 bases). Sequencing was carried out using peripheral blood. The receptor was derived from a man in his sixties or seventies with acute or convalescent COVID-19. DNA for the CDR3: TGTGCCAGCAGCGTAAACCAGGGGCCTGGAAACACCATATATTTT. Its translation: CASSVNQGPGNTIYF. Looking up the rest from reference TRBV9 and TRBJ1-3 gives the full variable domain: DSGVTQTPKHLITATGQRVTLRCSPRSGDLSVYWYQQSLDQGLQFLIQYYNGEERAKGNILERFSAQQFPDLHSELNLSSLELGDSALYFCASSVNQGPGNTIYFGEGSWLTVV.